These T cell receptor beta chains were read from a single sample in a study of CD8 T cells in ankylosing spondylitis. Each CDR3 protein is one row after TCRdb ran MiXCR on the 5' RACE reads. Among around 390,000 distinct CDR3 sequences, 20% to 25% were seen once, and the ten largest hold about 15%. What was sequenced was blood, either unsorted or a sorted T cell fraction (not recorded which). The source is a male donor with ankylosing spondylitis. Each CDR3 is given with its conserved first and last residue. Fields, in order: J gene, V gene, CDR3 protein.

TRBJ2-7 TRBV7-2 CASRPTSGSYEQYF
TRBJ2-7 TRBV14 CASSQDLQGTEQYF
TRBJ2-1 TRBV7-2 CASSPGGPPSYNEQFF
TRBJ2-1 TRBV6-2/TRBV6-3 CASSTRLAGYSHEQFF
TRBJ2-3 TRBV12-3/TRBV12-4 CASSSGTSGLRDTQYF
TRBJ1-1 TRBV5-1 CASSLEAGGADTEAFF
TRBJ2-1 TRBV5-1 CASSLVGGSGTNEQFF
TRBJ2-4 TRBV7-6 CASSDSRGLQYF
TRBJ2-7 TRBV20-1 CSATQGGYEQYF
TRBJ1-4 TRBV20-1 CSVRDSHLRIATNEKLFF
TRBJ2-5 TRBV20-1 CSASGGHEETQYF
TRBJ2-2 TRBV12-3/TRBV12-4 CASEGSGLDKTGELFF
TRBJ1-5 TRBV12-3/TRBV12-4 CASSITGAPWQPQHF
TRBJ1-1 TRBV7-2 CASNLLVATEAFF
TRBJ2-2 TRBV4-1 CASSLNRGANTGELFF
TRBJ1-1 TRBV2 CASSQEQGWTEAFF
TRBJ2-1 TRBV29-1 CSVAGTPYNEQFF
TRBJ2-1 TRBV28 CASSRARDFNNEQFF
TRBJ2-7 TRBV18 CASSAQGASGYEQYF
TRBJ2-3 TRBV9 CASSVEVDLGTQYF
TRBJ2-1 TRBV2 CASSRVGLGSYNEQFF
TRBJ1-2 TRBV27 CASSSPGQGWYGYTF
TRBJ2-2 TRBV6-2/TRBV6-3 CASSYGVLETGELFF
TRBJ1-4 TRBV20-1 CSARDPDASAPEKLFF
TRBJ2-2 TRBV7-9 CASSSGTSRTGELFF
TRBJ2-1 TRBV15 CATSRDPSGSDEQFF
TRBJ1-2 TRBV4-1 CASSQDLGQGRGYGYTF
TRBJ2-7 TRBV18 CASSPSRGGYEQYF
TRBJ1-2 TRBV20-1 CSARDRVGYYGYTF
TRBJ1-5 TRBV18 CASVRGNSNQPQHF
TRBJ2-7 TRBV15 CATSRVGGGEQYF
TRBJ1-3 TRBV18 CASSPKTGESGNTIYF
TRBJ2-5 TRBV27 CASSFGQGLQYF
TRBJ2-7 TRBV30 CAWSVGTSGDF
TRBJ1-4 TRBV20-1 CSAKTGGWEKLFF
TRBJ1-2 TRBV2 CASSVRSYGYTF
TRBJ2-7 TRBV25-1 CASSEWGTERYEQYF
TRBJ1-6 TRBV20-1 CSAPHQAGSSYNSPLHF
TRBJ1-4 TRBV20-1 CSATGGATNEKLFF
TRBJ2-7 TRBV20-1 CSAYGGRMPYEQYF
TRBJ2-2 TRBV4-2 CASSQEGLAGWTGELFF
TRBJ2-4 TRBV6-5 CASSSSIGDIQYF
TRBJ2-7 TRBV12-3/TRBV12-4 CASSSRRTALREAYEQYF
TRBJ1-2 TRBV18 CASSPQGKENYGYTF
TRBJ2-7 TRBV5-1 CASSLPTGAGEQYF
TRBJ1-2 TRBV7-2 CASSFGAYGYTF
TRBJ1-1 TRBV20-1 CSARGNRGPGAFF
TRBJ2-1 TRBV20-1 CSASRFREQFF
TRBJ1-1 TRBV29-1 CSVDAAGANTEAFF
TRBJ2-1 TRBV20-1 CSAQGTSGRWNEQFF
TRBJ2-7 TRBV4-1 CASSQELAGYEQYF